The rows below give T cell receptor beta chains drawn from one sample of a study of naive and memory T cell subsets. From the UMI-ligation and nested PCR reads, TCRdb called clonotypes with MiXCR, one entry per CDR3 protein. The sample lists approximately 140,000 distinct CDR3 sequences, approximately 20% occurring once. Sequences were obtained from naive CD8+ T cells from blood. The receptors derive from a human donor in good health. Both conserved end residues are part of each CDR3. The order of the fields is D gene, V gene, J gene, clone size, CDR3 DNA, CDR3 protein. The D gene is left open where the match is weak. Some rows mark clone size as missing; the rest say once, few, many or name a class of expanded clone.

d_call: -; v_call: TRBV4-2; j_call: TRBJ1-1; clone_size: -; cdr3_nt: TGTGCCAGCAGCCAAGATGTGGCTTACACTGAAGCTTTCTTT; cdr3_aa: CASSQDVAYTEAFF
d_call: -; v_call: TRBV27; j_call: TRBJ1-1; clone_size: many; cdr3_nt: TGTGCCAGCAGACAAAGGGGCACTGAAGCTTTCTTT; cdr3_aa: CASRQRGTEAFF
d_call: -; v_call: TRBV4-1; j_call: TRBJ1-5; clone_size: -; cdr3_nt: TGCGCCAGCAGCCAAGTGCAGGATGGCAATCAGCCCCAGCATTTT; cdr3_aa: CASSQVQDGNQPQHF
d_call: -; v_call: TRBV12-3/TRBV12-4; j_call: TRBJ2-1; clone_size: few; cdr3_nt: TGTGCCAGCAGTTTATCGCAGGATGAGCAGTTCTTC; cdr3_aa: CASSLSQDEQFF
d_call: TRBD2; v_call: TRBV11-2; j_call: TRBJ2-1; clone_size: few; cdr3_nt: TGTGCCAGCAGCTTAGATCGCGGACTAGCGGGTTACAATGAGCAGTTCTTC; cdr3_aa: CASSLDRGLAGYNEQFF
d_call: -; v_call: TRBV29-1; j_call: TRBJ2-3; clone_size: -; cdr3_nt: TGCAGCGTTGTTATCGTCGAGCTAGCAACCACAGATACGCAGTATTTT; cdr3_aa: CSVVIVELATTDTQYF
d_call: TRBD2; v_call: TRBV11-2; j_call: TRBJ2-3; clone_size: -; cdr3_nt: TGTGCCAGCAGCATACTAGCGGGAGCCGTAGATACGCAGTATTTT; cdr3_aa: CASSILAGAVDTQYF
d_call: -; v_call: TRBV5-1; j_call: TRBJ2-7; clone_size: few; cdr3_nt: TGCGCCAGCAGCTTGCGGGAGAATGCCTACGAGCAGTACTTC; cdr3_aa: CASSLRENAYEQYF
d_call: -; v_call: TRBV12-3/TRBV12-4; j_call: TRBJ2-1; clone_size: few; cdr3_nt: TGTGCCAGCAGGGTAGTCCCTGGGGTACACAATGAGCAGTTCTTC; cdr3_aa: CASRVVPGVHNEQFF
d_call: -; v_call: TRBV30; j_call: TRBJ2-1; clone_size: -; cdr3_nt: TGTGCCTGGAGTGTAAGCAACAATGAGCAGTTCTTC; cdr3_aa: CAWSVSNNEQFF
d_call: -; v_call: TRBV12-3/TRBV12-4; j_call: TRBJ2-1; clone_size: once; cdr3_nt: TGTGCCAGCAGTTTTTTAGCCGAGCTCAATCCATCAAGAACCTACAATGAGCAGTTCTTC; cdr3_aa: CASSFLAELNPSRTYNEQFF
d_call: -; v_call: TRBV5-6; j_call: TRBJ1-5; clone_size: few; cdr3_nt: TGTGCCAGCAGCTTGGGAAGGTCCGCTCTTCAGCCCCAGCATTTT; cdr3_aa: CASSLGRSALQPQHF
d_call: TRBD1; v_call: TRBV9; j_call: TRBJ1-3; clone_size: few; cdr3_nt: TGTGCCAGCAGCGTAGCTTGGGACAGCTCTGGAAACACCATATATTTT; cdr3_aa: CASSVAWDSSGNTIYF
d_call: -; v_call: TRBV20-1; j_call: TRBJ2-1; clone_size: few; cdr3_nt: TGCAGTGCTAACACCGGAGAGGAGAGACTAAGTGAGCAGTTCTTC; cdr3_aa: CSANTGEERLSEQFF
d_call: TRBD2; v_call: TRBV28; j_call: TRBJ2-7; clone_size: few; cdr3_nt: TGTGCCAGCAGTGGGGACTACCGAGCGGAACGATACTACGAGCAGTACTTC; cdr3_aa: CASSGDYRAERYYEQYF
d_call: -; v_call: TRBV28; j_call: TRBJ1-1; clone_size: few; cdr3_nt: TGTGCCAGCAGCCCGCAGGGGGAAGCTTTCTTT; cdr3_aa: CASSPQGEAFF
d_call: -; v_call: TRBV9; j_call: TRBJ1-1; clone_size: once; cdr3_nt: TGTGCCAGCAGCACCCACCAGGCAGATAACACTGAAGCTTTCTTT; cdr3_aa: CASSTHQADNTEAFF
d_call: -; v_call: TRBV4-3; j_call: TRBJ2-3; clone_size: few; cdr3_nt: TGCGCCAGCAGCCCCATTAGGTTTGCAGATACGCAGTATTTT; cdr3_aa: CASSPIRFADTQYF
d_call: -; v_call: TRBV20-1; j_call: TRBJ2-1; clone_size: -; cdr3_nt: TGCAGTGCTACGGACCATGAGCAGTTCTTC; cdr3_aa: CSATDHEQFF
d_call: -; v_call: TRBV7-2; j_call: TRBJ1-6; clone_size: -; cdr3_nt: TGTGCCAGCAGCTTATCAGGGAGTTCACCCCTCCACTTT; cdr3_aa: CASSLSGSSPLHF
d_call: TRBD2; v_call: TRBV28; j_call: TRBJ2-1; clone_size: many; cdr3_nt: TGTGCCAGCAGTTTGGGGGGGAGGGCCCTCAATGAGCAGTTCTTC; cdr3_aa: CASSLGGRALNEQFF
d_call: -; v_call: TRBV29-1; j_call: TRBJ2-7; clone_size: -; cdr3_nt: TGCAGCGTTAGCCCCGTGGGCGGCGTAGACGAGCAGTACTTC; cdr3_aa: CSVSPVGGVDEQYF
d_call: -; v_call: TRBV5-1; j_call: TRBJ1-1; clone_size: many; cdr3_nt: TGCGCCAGCAGCAGGTCAGAGGGACTCACTGAAGCTTTCTTT; cdr3_aa: CASSRSEGLTEAFF
d_call: -; v_call: TRBV30; j_call: TRBJ1-1; clone_size: few; cdr3_nt: TGTGCCTGGAATCCACACGACACTGAAGCTTTCTTT; cdr3_aa: CAWNPHDTEAFF
d_call: TRBD2; v_call: TRBV24-1; j_call: TRBJ2-3; clone_size: -; cdr3_nt: TGTGCCACCAGTGAAGGTTTCCCTAGCGGGGCCAGAGATACGCAGTATTTT; cdr3_aa: CATSEGFPSGARDTQYF
d_call: -; v_call: TRBV9; j_call: TRBJ2-1; clone_size: few; cdr3_nt: TGTGCCAGCAGCCCCGACCTAAACAATGAGCAGTTCTTC; cdr3_aa: CASSPDLNNEQFF
d_call: -; v_call: TRBV7-9; j_call: TRBJ2-7; clone_size: few; cdr3_nt: TGTGCCAGCAGCCCCGGTGGTAGCAGTTACGAGCAGTACTTC; cdr3_aa: CASSPGGSSYEQYF
d_call: TRBD1; v_call: TRBV7-9; j_call: TRBJ1-1; clone_size: -; cdr3_nt: TGTGCCAGCAGCTTAGCTGGCAGGGGGAGGACTGAAGCTTTCTTT; cdr3_aa: CASSLAGRGRTEAFF
d_call: TRBD1; v_call: TRBV4-1; j_call: TRBJ2-7; clone_size: -; cdr3_nt: TGCGCCAGCAGCCAAGAGGGCAGGGGGCACGAGCAGTACTTC; cdr3_aa: CASSQEGRGHEQYF
d_call: -; v_call: TRBV16; j_call: TRBJ1-1; clone_size: -; cdr3_nt: TGTGCCAGCAGCCTACAGTCTTTAACTGAAGCTTTCTTT; cdr3_aa: CASSLQSLTEAFF
d_call: -; v_call: TRBV3-1; j_call: TRBJ2-1; clone_size: -; cdr3_nt: TGTGCCAGCAGCCAAGTGGTGTCGGGAGACTTGGTCTACAATGAGCAGTTCTTC; cdr3_aa: CASSQVVSGDLVYNEQFF
d_call: -; v_call: TRBV4-3; j_call: TRBJ2-7; clone_size: few; cdr3_nt: TGCGCCAGCAGCCAAGTGAGAGGAGACTACGAGCAGTACTTC; cdr3_aa: CASSQVRGDYEQYF
d_call: -; v_call: TRBV6-6; j_call: TRBJ2-1; clone_size: few; cdr3_nt: TGTGCCAGCACCAACTACCTTAGTCGCCCATCTTACAATGAGCAGTTCTTC; cdr3_aa: CASTNYLSRPSYNEQFF
d_call: -; v_call: TRBV27; j_call: TRBJ1-2; clone_size: few; cdr3_nt: TGTGCCAGCAGCATCAGGGGACTGGATGGCTACACCTTC; cdr3_aa: CASSIRGLDGYTF
d_call: -; v_call: TRBV29-1; j_call: TRBJ2-1; clone_size: few; cdr3_nt: TGCAGCGTCGAAGAGATGAGCAATGAGCAGTTCTTC; cdr3_aa: CSVEEMSNEQFF
d_call: TRBD1; v_call: TRBV7-2; j_call: TRBJ2-5; clone_size: few; cdr3_nt: TGTGCCAGCAGGGGACAGGAAAAAGAGACCCAGTACTTC; cdr3_aa: CASRGQEKETQYF
d_call: TRBD1; v_call: TRBV7-6; j_call: TRBJ2-7; clone_size: -; cdr3_nt: TGTGCCAGCAGCTCTATCCAACTAGACAGGGATTTTTCCGAGCAGTACTTC; cdr3_aa: CASSSIQLDRDFSEQYF
d_call: -; v_call: TRBV27; j_call: TRBJ2-7; clone_size: few; cdr3_nt: TGTGCCAGTTCGTTAGGGTCGCGCGATTACTACGAGCAGTACTTC; cdr3_aa: CASSLGSRDYYEQYF
d_call: TRBD1; v_call: TRBV7-9; j_call: TRBJ1-4; clone_size: many; cdr3_nt: TGTGCCAGCAGCCCGGGACAGGGGAATGAAAAACTGTTTTTT; cdr3_aa: CASSPGQGNEKLFF
d_call: TRBD1; v_call: TRBV29-1; j_call: TRBJ2-1; clone_size: few; cdr3_nt: TGCAGCGTTGATCCGACAGGGGATTTCAATGAGCAGTTCTTC; cdr3_aa: CSVDPTGDFNEQFF
d_call: -; v_call: TRBV12-3/TRBV12-4; j_call: TRBJ2-3; clone_size: -; cdr3_nt: TGTGCCAGCAGCCCCAGCGTCCTTGGGGATACGCAGTATTTT; cdr3_aa: CASSPSVLGDTQYF
d_call: -; v_call: TRBV9; j_call: TRBJ1-6; clone_size: few; cdr3_nt: TGTGCCAGCAGCAATAAGACACAGAGCTCCTATAATTCACCCCTCCACTTT; cdr3_aa: CASSNKTQSSYNSPLHF
d_call: TRBD2; v_call: TRBV10-3; j_call: TRBJ2-1; clone_size: -; cdr3_nt: TGTGCCATCAGTGAGTCTAGCGGGAGCTCCTACAATGAGCAGTTCTTC; cdr3_aa: CAISESSGSSYNEQFF
d_call: TRBD2; v_call: TRBV12-3/TRBV12-4; j_call: TRBJ2-5; clone_size: -; cdr3_nt: TGTGCCAGCAGTCCCCACCGGGGACTAGCGGGAGAGACCCAGTACTTC; cdr3_aa: CASSPHRGLAGETQYF
d_call: TRBD1; v_call: TRBV7-9; j_call: TRBJ1-3; clone_size: -; cdr3_nt: TGTGCCAGCCACGGCGAGGGGGCTCCCTCTGGAAACACCATATATTTT; cdr3_aa: CASHGEGAPSGNTIYF
d_call: -; v_call: TRBV3-1; j_call: TRBJ2-5; clone_size: few; cdr3_nt: TGTGCCAGCAGCCAAGATCAGAGACTTGGACAAGAGACCCAGTACTTC; cdr3_aa: CASSQDQRLGQETQYF
d_call: -; v_call: TRBV6-2/TRBV6-3; j_call: TRBJ1-1; clone_size: -; cdr3_nt: TGTGCCAGCAGTTTCCCACCGGACACTGAAGCTTTCTTT; cdr3_aa: CASSFPPDTEAFF
d_call: -; v_call: TRBV11-2; j_call: TRBJ2-5; clone_size: few; cdr3_nt: TGTGCCAGCAGCTCCTTTATGAAGTCCCAAGAGACCCAGTACTTC; cdr3_aa: CASSSFMKSQETQYF
d_call: -; v_call: TRBV12-3/TRBV12-4; j_call: TRBJ2-7; clone_size: few; cdr3_nt: TGTGCCAGCAGTTTGTTCGGAAATGAGCAGTACTTC; cdr3_aa: CASSLFGNEQYF
d_call: TRBD2; v_call: TRBV12-3/TRBV12-4; j_call: TRBJ2-1; clone_size: -; cdr3_nt: TGTGCCAGCAGTTCTATCGGACTAGTGCAGTTCTTC; cdr3_aa: CASSSIGLVQFF
d_call: -; v_call: TRBV4-1; j_call: TRBJ1-1; clone_size: -; cdr3_nt: TGCGCCAGCAGCCAAGTGTCGGGAGGCCACACTGAAGCTTTCTTT; cdr3_aa: CASSQVSGGHTEAFF
d_call: TRBD1; v_call: TRBV27; j_call: TRBJ2-5; clone_size: few; cdr3_nt: TGTGCCAGCAGTCCCGGGACAGGTCAACAAGAGACCCAGTACTTC; cdr3_aa: CASSPGTGQQETQYF